These 5 T cell receptor beta chains were sequenced from one sample in a study of technical replicates of blood from a handful of donors. Here immunoSEQ multiplex PCR was the method, and the copy in TCRdb shows in-frame clones only, minus some. The sample consists of some 94,000 clones, approximately 94% of them appearing once. Sequencing was done on a sample of T cells isolated from PBMCs. These receptors came from a human donor in good health.

The table lists this clone with a few counts. This rearrangement joins TRBV7-2 to TRBJ1-1; D is unresolved. CDR1 and CDR2 (germline): SGHTA, FQGNSA. Trimming pared 3 bases from V and 0 bases from J, leaving 8 bases between. The CDR3 is 14 residues long. The CDR3 region has the DNA TGTGCCAGCAGCTTGTGGAGCCTGAACACTGAAGCTTTCTTT. It specifies CASSLWSLNTEAFF.

Only one count was recorded for this clone. V gene TRBV25-1 combines with J gene TRBJ2-3; TRBD1 matches 7 bases. The CDR3 sequence is 13 residues long. CDR1 is MGHDK, CDR2 SYGVNS, per germline. V was pared by 4 bases and J by 5 bases, with 3 bases of the junction left unmatched. In nucleotides, the CDR3 is TGTGCCAGCAGTGCCCCAGGGGGAGATACGCAGTATTTT. It is translated as CASSAPGGDTQYF.

The V gene is TRBV28, the J gene TRBJ2-2; 11 nucleotides line up with TRBD1. V shed 6 bases, J shed 4 bases, and the junction held 7 bases outside the gene matches. Germline lookup yields CDR1 MDHEN and CDR2 SYDVKM. The CDR3 spans 16 residues. CDR3 nucleotides: TGTGCCAGCAGCTCTCCCGGGACAGGGGGCACCGGGGAGCTGTTTTTT. It codes for CASSSPGTGGTGELFF.

The chain links TRBV19 to TRBJ1-1; TRBD1 matches at 8 bases. V lost 4 bases and J lost 1; bases outside the gene matches: 5. From germline, CDR1 is LNHDA and CDR2 SQIVND (reference sequence). The length of the CDR3 is 15 residues. The DNA for the CDR3 is TGTGCCAGTAGTACACAGGGGACAGGGAACACTGAAGCTTTCTTT. Protein: CASSTQGTGNTEAFF. The full variable domain, completed using reference TRBV19 and TRBJ1-1, is DGGITQSPKYLFRKEGQNVTLSCEQNLNHDAMYWYRQDPGQGLRLIYYSQIVNDFQKGDIAEGYSVSREKKESFPLTVTSAQKNPTAFYLCASSTQGTGNTEAFFGQGTRLTVV.

This sequence joins TRBV6-5 and TRBJ1-1; TRBD1 matches 8 bases. Unmatched junction bases numbered 3, after V lost 2 bases and J lost 4 bases. The CDR3 has 14 residues. CDR1 and CDR2 from the germline V gene are MNHEY and SVGAGI. CDR3 loop: CASSYRTGTTEAFF. The CDR3 nucleotides are TGTGCCAGCAGTTACCGGACAGGGACCACTGAAGCTTTCTTT.